This TCR beta chain was retrieved from a study of control samples from healthy donors and cancer patients. The data were produced by immunoSEQ multiplex PCR, yet TCRdb's version contains in-frame clones alone and is incomplete. The sample gives about 99,000 clones, roughly 91% of which show up once; about a fifth is in the top ten. The germline CDR1 and CDR2 sequences are GTSNPN and SVGIG (reference sequence). J gave up 14 bases and V 3 bases, and 8 bases lay outside the gene matches. This CDR3 is 12 amino acids long. The V call is TRBV30, the J call TRBJ2-1, with TRBD2 matching over 9 bases. Sequencing input: PBMCs. The TCR sequence derives from a man aged 55 to 70 with lung cancer. The CDR3 DNA follows: TGTGCCTGGAGAGCGGGGGGCCCATTAGAGTTCTTC. Protein product: CAWRAGGPLEFF.